This T cell receptor beta chain appears in the sequencing data of a study of cytomegalovirus exposure and HLA in healthy donors. Sampled while nominally healthy, donors likely had unrecorded immune exposures. Germline V CDR1 and CDR2: SEHNR, FQNEAQ (reference sequence). The CDR3 loop spans 14 amino acids. J gave up 1 base and V 5 bases, and 4 bases lay outside the gene matches. PCR used 60 Vbeta primers and 13 Jbeta primers. Method: immunoSEQ multiplex PCR; TCRdb's copy keeps in-frame clones and lacks some. Of about 140,000 clones in the sample, about four fifths are singletons; the top ten hold around 4.1%. Concerning this clone: Its matching antigen is unknown.

Study observations and caveats: Later on, an analysis showed TCR association rates differing by HLA locus, with DRB1 the most and HLA-C the fewest.

The sample comprised PBMCs. V gene TRBV7-9 combines with J gene TRBJ2-5; 7 nucleotides align to TRBD2. This TCR derives from a man aged 40-55 years in good health and CMV-seropositive. This chain's CDR3 is CASSPGGLQETQYF. The DNA of the CDR3 is TGTGCCAGCAGCCCGGGAGGACTCCAAGAGACCCAGTACTTC. Based on the CDR3 plus reference TRBV7-9 and TRBJ2-5, the full variable domain is DTGVSQNPRHKITKRGQNVTFRCDPISEHNRLYWYRQTLGQGPEFLTYFQNEAQLEKSRLLSDRFSAERPKGSFSTLEIQRTEQGDSAMYLCASSPGGLQETQYFGPGTRLLVL.